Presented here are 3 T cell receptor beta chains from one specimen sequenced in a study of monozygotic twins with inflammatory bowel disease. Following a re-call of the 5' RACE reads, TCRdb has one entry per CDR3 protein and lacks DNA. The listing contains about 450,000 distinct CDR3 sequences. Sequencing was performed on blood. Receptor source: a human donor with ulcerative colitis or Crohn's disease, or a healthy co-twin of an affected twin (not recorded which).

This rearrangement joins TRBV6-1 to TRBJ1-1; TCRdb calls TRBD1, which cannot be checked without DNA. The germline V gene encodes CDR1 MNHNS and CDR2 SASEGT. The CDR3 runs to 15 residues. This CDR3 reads CASGGGAVVATEAFF.

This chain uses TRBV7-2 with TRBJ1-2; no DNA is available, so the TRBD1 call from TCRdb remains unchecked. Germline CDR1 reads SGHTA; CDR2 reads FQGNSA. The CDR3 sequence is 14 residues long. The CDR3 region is CASSPRTGGGGYTF. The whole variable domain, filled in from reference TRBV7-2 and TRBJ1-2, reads GAGVSQSPSNKVTEKGKDVELRCDPISGHTALYWYRQSLGQGLEFLIYFQGNSAPDKSGLPSDRFSAERTGGSVSTLTIQRTQQEDSAVYLCASSPRTGGGGYTFGSGTRLTVV.

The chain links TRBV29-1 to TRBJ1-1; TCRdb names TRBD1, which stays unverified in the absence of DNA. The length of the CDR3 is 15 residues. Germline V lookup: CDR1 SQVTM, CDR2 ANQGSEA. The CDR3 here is CSVEGTGTWGTEAFF.